The entry below describes one T cell receptor (beta chain). Trimming removed 0 bases from V and 9 bases from J, with 12 bases in between. Germline assignment: CDR1 LGHDT and CDR2 YNNKEL (reference sequence). This CDR3 contains 13 residues. This sample was included in a study of T-cell reconstitution after alpha-beta-depleted transplantation in children. Unique molecular identifiers were used in preparing the TCRbeta library. TCRdb analysed the PCR reads with MiXCR anew, one entry per CDR3 protein. The sample records some 200,000 distinct CDR3 sequences, 6% to 7% being singletons. Sequencing used PBMCs from the stem cell graft donor, obtained from the stem cell graft. This chain uses TRBV3-1 with TRBJ2-7; D gene unclear. The clonotype originates from a human donor who donated a stem cell graft to a child with Wiskott-Aldrich syndrome. CDR3 nucleotides: TGTGCCAGCAGCCAAGATCAATTGGATCCGCAGTACTTC. It is translated as CASSQDQLDPQYF.